This T cell receptor beta chain derives from a study of cytomegalovirus exposure and HLA in healthy donors. Study conclusions and caveats: Later work showed greater clonal expansion in HLA-associated TCR beta chains than in equally common others. Researchers reported in a later analysis that a missense DCLRE1C variant was tied to TCR beta V- and J-gene trimming.

The PCR contained 60 Vbeta and 13 Jbeta primers. The protocol was immunoSEQ multiplex PCR, while the TCRdb copy is restricted to in-frame clones and leaves out a portion. The sample lists just under 250,000 clones; about 80% were seen once. As to this clone: Its specificity is unknown.

The sequence derives from a woman in her 40s in good health and CMV-seropositive. The sequenced sample consisted of PBMCs.

The CDR3 DNA is TGCAGCGTTGAACCCAACAGGGGGCGGAGGGCTTTCTTT. Protein product: CSVEPNRGRRAFF. The chain employs TRBV29-1 and TRBJ1-1; 9 nucleotides align to TRBD1. CDR3 size: 13 residues. The J segment lost 11 bases and the V segment lost 2 bases, leaving 9 bases of the junction unmatched. Germline V gene lookup returns CDR1 SQVTM and CDR2 ANQGSEA.